Below, 5 T cell receptor beta chains from the same sample are listed, as sequenced in a study of immune heterogeneity within non-small cell lung tumors. Multiplex PCR (32 V and 13 J primers) was used to amplify the TCR beta CDR3. TCRdb processed the multiplex PCR reads anew with MiXCR; each CDR3 protein has one entry. This sample carries 10,000 to 12,000 distinct CDR3 sequences, 25% to 35% of them seen once, and the ten largest clones take roughly 8.7%. The template for each sample was 600 ng of genomic DNA, which had been extracted from bulk tumor tissue. During surgery, several far-apart biopsies were obtained from every primary tumor. The study cohort was described as untreated, and its members had newly diagnosed non-small cell lung cancer. They went on to have curative surgery. Sample: lung tumor tissue. The receptors derive from a woman aged 60-70 years with non-small cell lung cancer.

In its sample, this clonotype is medium-sized (0.01 to 0.1%). The gene calls are TRBV20-1 and TRBJ2-7; D is uncertain. CDR3 length equals 13 residues. Germline V CDR1 and CDR2: DFQATT, SNEGSKA (reference sequence). V lost 4 bases and J 2 bases, leaving 12 bases between the germline ends. CDR3 residues: CSATTGPTYEQYF. In DNA form, the CDR3 reads TGCAGTGCTACCACCGGCCCGACCTACGAGCAGTACTTC.

This clonotype was observed many times. V and J are TRBV13 and TRBJ1-4; maybe TRBD1 (5 bases). The germline gives CDR1 PRHDT, CDR2 FYEKMQ (reference sequence). CDR3 size: 15 residues. Trimming cost V 5 bases and J 0 bases, with 10 bases left between them. The CDR3: CASSPSGSTNEKLFF. The DNA of the CDR3 is TGTGCCAGCAGCCCATCAGGGTCAACTAATGAAAAACTGTTTTTT.

The CDR3 nucleotides are TGTGCCAGCAGCTTCGGGGACAGGGGTGACGGGGAGCTGTTTTTT. Its protein is CASSFGDRGDGELFF. The V call is TRBV7-8, the J call TRBJ2-2; 10 nucleotides line up with TRBD1. CDR1 and CDR2 (germline): SGHVS, FQNEAQ. This CDR3 comprises 15 residues. J lost 7 bases, V lost 3 bases, and 5 bases had no gene match.

This sequence joins TRBV20-1 and TRBJ2-5; TRBD2 might be the D (5 bases). The germline gives CDR1 DFQATT, CDR2 SNEGSKA (reference sequence). CDR3 length: 14 amino acids. Trimming took off 0 bases at V and 5 bases at J, with 13 bases between the two ends. The CDR3 DNA is TGCAGTGCTAGAGATTCCGAGGGTCGGGAGACCCAGTACTTC. Protein: CSARDSEGRETQYF.

This rearrangement joins TRBV9 to TRBJ1-4; D possibly corresponds to TRBD1 (6 bases). This CDR3 contains 16 residues. Trimming took off 2 bases at V and 2 bases at J, with 13 bases between the two ends. Germline CDR1 SGDLS, CDR2 YYNGEE. As DNA, the CDR3 is TGTGCCAGCAGCGTTGATACAGGGAACACTAATGAAAAACTGTTTTTT. Translation: CASSVDTGNTNEKLFF.